One sample yielded the 17 T cell receptor beta chains listed below, sequenced in a study of control samples from healthy donors and cancer patients. Clones were read by immunoSEQ multiplex PCR, and TCRdb kept only the in-frame ones, dropping some. The data contain around 79,000 clones, more than 85% of them seen just once; the ten biggest clones take up 1.3%. Sequenced material: PBMCs. The receptors come from a woman aged 40 to 49 with lung cancer.

The chain combines TRBV7-9 with TRBJ1-5, with D perhaps matching TRBD1 (5 bases). Between the trimmed V and J ends, which lost 3 bases and 3 bases, there was a span of 6 bases. Germline CDR1 reads SEHNR; CDR2 reads FQNEAQ (reference sequence). The CDR3 is 13 amino acids. CDR3 sequence: CASSFGHNQPQHF. CDR3 nucleotide sequence: TGTGCCAGCAGCTTCGGACACAATCAGCCCCAGCATTTT.

The chain combines TRBV14 with TRBJ1-1; D remains unclear. V was pared by 2 bases and J by 11 bases, with 12 bases between. There are 12 residues in the CDR3. Looked up from germline, CDR1 is SGHDN and CDR2 is FVKESK. The CDR3 nucleotides are TGTGCCAGCAGCCAAATCAACCCGCAGGCTTTCTTT. This translates into CASSQINPQAFF.

The gene calls are TRBV12-5 and TRBJ2-5; 7 bases align to TRBD1. The ends lost 5 bases at V and 8 bases at J; junction bases unmatched: 8. Germline V gene sequence: CDR1 LGHNT, CDR2 FRNRAP. CDR3 size: 13 residues. The CDR3 nucleotides read TGTGCTAGTGGTACCGAGGGGGCGAGAACCCAGTACTTC. It codes for CASGTEGARTQYF.

CDR3 amino acids: CASSLQTGRTEAFF. In DNA, the CDR3 is TGTGCCAGCAGTCTCCAGACAGGGAGGACTGAAGCTTTCTTT. V gene TRBV27 combines with J gene TRBJ1-1, with 7 bases fitting TRBD1. The trim removed 5 bases at V and 5 bases at J, leaving 8 bases unmatched. The CDR3 loop spans 14 amino acids. The germline V gene encodes CDR1 MNHEY and CDR2 SMNVEV (reference sequence).

V usage is TRBV24-1 and J usage is TRBJ1-2; D gene unclear. The germline CDR1 and CDR2 sequences are KGHDR and SFDVKD. Trimming cost V 4 bases and J 3 bases, with 11 bases left between them. The CDR3 length is 14 residues. CDR3 sequence reads: CATSEGTSYYGYTF. The CDR3 DNA reads as TGTGCCACCAGTGAGGGTACCAGCTACTATGGCTACACCTTC.

The chain is built from TRBV6-5 and TRBJ1-1; TRBD1 might be the D (6 bases). Germline V CDR1 and CDR2: MNHEY, SVGAGI. The germline V and J ends were trimmed by 0 bases and 1 base, with 9 bases remaining between them. The length of the CDR3 is 15 residues. CDR3 coding DNA: TGTGCCAGCAGTTACTCAGAGGGGGGGAACACTGAAGCTTTCTTT. Its translation: CASSYSEGGNTEAFF.

In nucleotides, the CDR3 is TGTGCCAGCCAGGGGGGGGTCAATCAGCCCCAGCATTTT. Translated, it gives CASQGGVNQPQHF. This chain uses TRBV27 with TRBJ1-5; 7 bases align to TRBD1. The V and J ends lost 8 bases and 3 bases, in that order; junction bases with no gene match: 4. The V gene's germline CDR1 is MNHEY and CDR2 SMNVEV (reference sequence). This CDR3 has 13 residues.

This clone was picked up one time. This rearrangement joins TRBV5-6 to TRBJ1-1; D is ambiguous. The V end lost 2 bases, the J end lost 0 bases, and 11 bases lay between the germline ends. The CDR3 contains 15 residues. Looked up from germline, CDR1 is SGHDT and CDR2 is YYEEEE. CDR3 coding DNA: TGTGCCAGCAGCTTCCATCCGACCTTGAACACTGAAGCTTTCTTT. Amino acid sequence: CASSFHPTLNTEAFF.

The CDR3 bases are TGTGCCAGCAGCCAAGAAGGAGGAGGGGCTGAAGCTTTCTTT. Residues: CASSQEGGGAEAFF. The V call is TRBV3-1 (or the pseudogene TRBV3-2), the J call TRBJ1-1, with D possibly being TRBD1 (5 bases). Trimming took 0 bases from V and 6 from J, leaving 11 bases between them. Germline V CDR1 and CDR2: LGHDT, YNNKEL (reference sequence). This CDR3 has 14 residues.

CDR3 residues: CASSPGTRGSYVPEAFF. The CDR3 DNA reads TGTGCCAGCAGCCCCGGGACAAGGGGGTCGTACGTACCTGAAGCTTTCTTT. The chain has TRBV11-2 and TRBJ1-1; D is perhaps TRBD1 (6 bases). CDR1 and CDR2 (germline): SGHAT, FQNNGV. Trimming took off 5 bases at V and 6 bases at J, with 25 bases between the two ends. This CDR3 spans 17 amino acids.

The chain recombines TRBV30 with TRBJ1-1, with D possibly TRBD1 on 6 matching bases. Trimming pared 1 base from V and 4 bases from J, leaving 16 bases between. The CDR3 runs 15 residues. CDR1 is GTSNPN and CDR2 is SVGIG in the germline V gene (reference sequence). The DNA of the CDR3 is TGTGCCTGGAGTGACCCTAGTACAGGGTTCACTGAAGCTTTCTTT. Residues: CAWSDPSTGFTEAFF.

J is TRBJ2-3 and V is TRBV7-9, with 7 bases lining up with TRBD2. V shed 1 base and J 4 bases; nucleotides not matched to a gene: 8. CDR1 SEHNR and CDR2 FQNEAQ come from the germline V gene (reference sequence). The CDR3 totals 16 residues. The CDR3 loop reads CASSLVSGGGADTQYF. The CDR3 DNA sequence: TGTGCCAGCAGCTTAGTTTCGGGGGGAGGCGCAGATACGCAGTATTTT.

This chain connects TRBV12-3 or TRBV12-4 to TRBJ1-3, with D hard to call. Deletions cut 3 bases from V and 9 bases from J, with 6 bases between. CDR3 length equals 11 residues. The DNA of the CDR3 is TGTGCCAGCAGTTTCGGCGGCACCATATATTTT. It yields the protein CASSFGGTIYF.

The CDR3 DNA sequence: TGTGCCAGCAGTGATCAGGGTATGAACACTGAAGCTTTCTTT. Protein sequence: CASSDQGMNTEAFF. The gene calls are TRBV2 and TRBJ1-1; a weak D match, TRBD1 (5 bases). Trimming removed 3 bases from V and 0 bases from J, with 8 bases in between. The CDR3 loop spans 14 amino acids. Germline-derived CDR1 and CDR2 are SNHLY and FYNNEI.

V and J are TRBV9 and TRBJ2-7; TRBD1 might be the D (5 bases). V was trimmed by 4 bases and J by 1 base, leaving 9 bases between them. The CDR3 spans 13 residues. Germline-derived CDR1 and CDR2 are SGDLS and YYNGEE. CDR3 DNA: TGTGCCAGCAGCCAAGACAGTTCCTACGAGCAGTACTTC. The encoded protein is CASSQDSSYEQYF.

The chain has TRBV9 and TRBJ2-2; 15 positions agree with TRBD2. Germline V CDR1 and CDR2: SGDLS, YYNGEE. The junction had 22 bases not matched to a gene; V was cut back by 2 bases and J by 5 bases. This CDR3 spans 23 amino acids. CDR3 DNA sequence: TGTGCCAGCAGCGTTTCCCGACAAAACCACGGGACTAGCGGGGGGATGTGGACCGGGGAGCTGTTTTTT. Encoded protein: CASSVSRQNHGTSGGMWTGELFF.

The J gene is TRBJ2-5, the V gene TRBV7-6, with 9 bases identical to TRBD1. This CDR3 has 13 amino acids. V lost 9 bases to trimming and J lost 5 bases; unmatched junction nucleotides: 7. The V gene's germline CDR1 is SGHVS and CDR2 FNYEAQ. CDR3 protein: CASPNRGHETQYF. Written as DNA, the CDR3 is TGTGCCAGTCCAAACAGGGGGCATGAGACCCAGTACTTC.